The T cell receptor (beta chain) under discussion was sequenced for a study of human T cells and chemical hapten exposure. Noted time point: patch test 1, 2 weeks after DPC sensitization. Specified treatment: therapeutic diphenylcyclopropenone sensitization with weekly scalp DPC. At every patch-test visit, blood was drawn before the patch test was applied. This clonotype was counted at least ten times. No antigen is known for it. Study processing details: Samples had a median of about 96,000 TCRs, ranging 23,224 to 690,600. TCRdb reprocessed the RACE reads with MiXCR, giving one entry per CDR3 protein. V and J calls and clone size were set by TCRdb, not the authors. This sample has around 110,000 distinct CDR3 sequences, with 12% found just once. Study results and caveats: No change in TCRs above 1 in 1000 frequency was produced by DPC sensitization.

This receptor was identified in a woman between 50 and 59 years old with alopecia areata. Some clones in this sample may be carry-over from other donors' samples. This material consisted of whole blood, taken in connection with sensitization to the hapten diphenylcyclopropenone (DPC).

The CDR3 reads CASSPRPNTEAFF. Here the CDR3 DNA reads TGTGCCAGCTCACCACGTCCGAACACTGAAGCTTTCTTT. The chain has TRBV18 and TRBJ1-1; D call uncertain. Germline V lookup: CDR1 KGHSH, CDR2 LQKENI. This CDR3 is built from 13 residues. Trimming took 1 base from V and 1 from J, leaving 4 bases between them.